These 27 T cell receptor beta chains came from one sample sequenced in a study of blood T cell repertoires in COVID-19 (dated by TCRdb to 2018 to 2021). The library was built by means of the immunoSEQ multiplex PCR assay. Not all clones reach the TCRdb copy of this immuneACCESS table, which keeps in-frame sequences only. Checked studies attribute under half of the gap to unresolved V genes and leave the rest unexplained. The sample table lists around 130,000 clones, 80% to 90% of them with a count of one. 2.3% of the sample rests with the top ten. Sequencing input: PBMCs or T cells enriched from blood (not recorded which). The receptors originated from a woman aged 45-60 years who had recovered from COVID-19.

The V call is TRBV24-1, the J call TRBJ1-6; TRBD1 agrees at 10 bases. Germline V gene data show CDR1 as KGHDR and CDR2 as SFDVKD. The CDR3 sequence is 21 residues long. Trimming took 6 bases from V and 9 from J; bases not matched to a gene: 25. The CDR3 DNA reads TGTGCCACCAGTCCTCCCGGGACAGGGGTTTACGGGATACGGGATATTTCACCCCTCCACTTT. The encoded protein is CATSPPGTGVYGIRDISPLHF.

This clone has a single count. V is TRBV2 and J is TRBJ2-1; possible D gene TRBD2, 6 bases. Trimming took 6 bases from V and 9 from J, leaving 12 bases between them. This CDR3 has 12 amino acids. Germline CDR1 reads SNHLY; CDR2 reads FYNNEI. CDR3 in DNA: TGTGCCAGCAGACTAGCCGTCGGTGAGCAGTTCTTC. Protein: CASRLAVGEQFF.

The rearrangement links TRBV7-9 to TRBJ2-3, with D possibly TRBD1 on 7 matching bases. Germline assignment: CDR1 SEHNR and CDR2 FQNEAQ (reference sequence). The length of the CDR3 is 17 residues. V shed 3 bases and J shed 0 bases, with 16 bases lying between them. The CDR3: CASSFFVGGQSTDTQYF. The CDR3 bases are TGTGCCAGCAGCTTTTTTGTCGGGGGACAGAGCACAGATACGCAGTATTTT.

The chain employs TRBV3-1 (or the pseudogene TRBV3-2) and TRBJ2-1; TRBD2 matches 8 bases. The trim removed 1 base at V and 0 bases at J, leaving 8 bases unmatched. CDR3 length: 18 residues. CDR1 and CDR2 from the germline V gene are LGHDT and YNNKEL (reference sequence). CDR3 loop: CASSQVGWGTSSYNEQFF. The DNA for the CDR3 is TGTGCCAGCAGCCAAGTGGGGTGGGGGACTAGCTCCTACAATGAGCAGTTCTTC.

This clone is a singleton in its sample. V and J are TRBV5-5 and TRBJ1-2; the D gene is possibly TRBD1 (5 bases). Trimming removed 5 bases from V and 4 bases from J, with 15 bases in between. The germline CDR1 and CDR2 sequences are SGHKS and YYEKEE (reference sequence). This CDR3 contains 14 residues. CDR3 DNA: TGTGCCAGCAGTCCGGAAGGGGCCGGCTATGGCTACACCTTC. Its translation: CASSPEGAGYGYTF.

V usage is TRBV19 and J usage is TRBJ1-1, with a tentative D call TRBD1 (6 bases). The CDR3 is 15 residues long. V dropped 3 bases and J dropped 0 bases, with 11 bases sitting between them. Germline V lookup: CDR1 LNHDA, CDR2 SQIVND (reference sequence). The CDR3 sequence is CASSIWTELNTEAFF. The CDR3 coding sequence is TGTGCCAGTAGTATTTGGACAGAGTTGAACACTGAAGCTTTCTTT.

This chain links TRBV4-2 with TRBJ1-3; a possible D gene is TRBD1 (5 bases). Germline CDR1 LGHNA, CDR2 YNFKEQ. Trimming removed 0 bases from V and 1 base from J, with 7 bases in between. CDR3 length equals 15 residues. The CDR3 DNA reads TGTGCCAGCAGCCAAGAGCAGGGTTCTGGAAACACCATATATTTT. This translates into CASSQEQGSGNTIYF.

The chain employs TRBV7-3 and TRBJ2-1; D unresolved. CDR1 is SGHTA and CDR2 is FQGTGA in the germline V gene. The CDR3 totals 12 residues. Trimming left V 2 bases short and J 8 bases short, with 7 bases between. The CDR3 DNA reads as TGTGCCAGCAGCTTACGCGTAGATGAGCAGTTCTTC. It specifies CASSLRVDEQFF.

This clone occurred many times. The chain recombines TRBV4-2 with TRBJ1-1, with TRBD1 identical over 8 bases. After removal of 0 bases from V and 1 base from J, the junction contained 4 bases not matched to a gene. In germline, CDR1 is LGHNA, CDR2 YNFKEQ. The CDR3 runs to 16 residues. CDR3 in DNA: TGTGCCAGCAGCCAAGAAACGGGGACAGGGAACACTGAAGCTTTCTTT. Protein: CASSQETGTGNTEAFF.

This clone was picked up a small number of times. V and J are TRBV5-4 and TRBJ2-5, with D unclear. The CDR3 is made up of 13 amino acids. From germline, CDR1 is SGHNT and CDR2 YYREEE (reference sequence). V lost 2 bases, J lost 3 bases, and 8 bases lay in between. Here the CDR3 DNA reads TGTGCCAGCAGCTTTCAACCGGAAGAGACCCAGTACTTC. The encoded protein is CASSFQPEETQYF.

This sequence joins TRBV7-3 and TRBJ2-1; 8 bases map to TRBD1. Germline CDR1 and CDR2: SGHTA and FQGTGA. V gave up 4 bases and J gave up 7 bases; unmatched junction bases: 3. The CDR3 runs to 13 residues. The CDR3 reads CASSWTGMNEQFF. CDR3 coding DNA: TGTGCCAGCAGCTGGACAGGGATGAATGAGCAGTTCTTC. Filled out from reference TRBV7-3 and TRBJ2-1, the complete variable domain reads GAGVSQTPSNKVTEKGKYVELRCDPISGHTALYWYRQSLGQGPEFLIYFQGTGAADDSGLPNDRFFAVRPEGSVSTLKIQRTERGDSAVYLCASSWTGMNEQFFGPGTRLTVL.

The genes are TRBV7-9 and TRBJ2-3, with no clear D. The CDR3 is made up of 13 amino acids. Germline loops: CDR1 SEHNR, CDR2 FQNEAQ (reference sequence). V lost 5 bases and J lost 4, with 10 bases in between. The CDR3 spells CASSAGTSDTQYF. CDR3 nucleotide sequence: TGTGCCAGCAGCGCCGGTACCTCAGATACGCAGTATTTT.

This sequence joins TRBV18 and TRBJ2-5, with TRBD1 matching 8 bases. Germline CDR1 KGHSH, CDR2 LQKENI. V dropped 3 bases and J dropped 0; count of bases not matched to a gene: 9. The CDR3 runs 17 residues. The CDR3 nucleotides read TGTGCCAGCTCACCTCTCCCGGACAGGGCCTACCAAGAGACCCAGTACTTC. Its protein is CASSPLPDRAYQETQYF.

V usage is TRBV15 and J usage is TRBJ2-3; the D gene is possibly TRBD1 (5 bases). V was clipped by 0 bases and J by 1 base, with 8 bases between them. The CDR3 is made up of 15 amino acids. The germline V gene has CDR1 LNHNV and CDR2 YYDKDF (reference sequence). The CDR3 reads CATSRDRGRTDTQYF. The CDR3 region has the DNA TGTGCCACCAGCAGAGATAGGGGTCGCACAGATACGCAGTATTTT.

The genes are TRBV7-2 and TRBJ2-2; a possible D gene is TRBD2 (7 bases). The CDR3 contains 16 residues. Trimming pared 8 bases from V and 0 bases from J, leaving 16 bases between. CDR1 is SGHTA, CDR2 FQGNSA, per germline. The CDR3 DNA reads TGTGCCAGCGGCGACCGGGGGGCCTCGAACACCGGGGAGCTGTTTTTT. It is translated as CASGDRGASNTGELFF.

The gene calls are TRBV12-5 and TRBJ1-1; D might be TRBD1 (5 bases). CDR1 is LGHNT, CDR2 FRNRAP, per germline. V lost 5 bases to trimming and J lost 3 bases, with 16 bases between them. This CDR3 has 15 residues. The CDR3, as DNA: TGTGCTAGTGGTACTCTACGGCAGGGATACACTGAAGCTTTCTTT. Its translation: CASGTLRQGYTEAFF.

This clone appeared a single time. The gene calls are TRBV5-1 and TRBJ1-1; a possible D gene is TRBD1 (5 bases). The CDR3 extends over 17 amino acids. The V and J ends lost 2 bases and 0 bases respectively, with 17 bases between them. Germline V gene lookup returns CDR1 SGHRS and CDR2 YFSETQ. CDR3 in amino acids: CASSFGHRNTMNTEAFF. The CDR3, as DNA: TGCGCCAGCAGCTTCGGACATCGGAATACTATGAACACTGAAGCTTTCTTT.

This sequence joins TRBV6-5 and TRBJ1-4; D perhaps matches TRBD1 (6 bases). V lost 8 bases to trimming and J lost 8 bases, with 21 bases between them. The length of the CDR3 is 15 residues. CDR1 MNHEY and CDR2 SVGAGI come from the germline V gene. The DNA of the CDR3 is TGTGCCAGCTTAACTGCAGGGGCCTTTGGAGAAAAACTGTTTTTT. It specifies CASLTAGAFGEKLFF.

This sequence joins TRBV10-1 and TRBJ2-1; a weak D match, TRBD2 (6 bases). The germline CDR1 and CDR2 sequences are WNHNN and SYGVQD (reference sequence). CDR3 length: 15 amino acids. V lost 6 bases and J 5 bases, leaving 17 bases between the germline ends. This CDR3 reads CASSPGSGLNNEQFF. CDR3 nucleotides: TGCGCCAGCAGCCCCGGCAGCGGGCTAAACAATGAGCAGTTCTTC.

V and J are TRBV6-5 and TRBJ2-7, with 7 positions matching TRBD2. The CDR3 contains 15 residues. V lost 5 bases to trimming and J lost 3 bases; unmatched junction nucleotides: 10. Germline loops: CDR1 MNHEY, CDR2 SVGAGI. CDR3 residues: CASSRMMGGSYEQYF. The DNA of the CDR3 is TGTGCCAGCAGTAGAATGATGGGGGGGAGCTACGAGCAGTACTTC.

This rearrangement joins TRBV21-1 to TRBJ2-1; the listed D gene, TRBD1, was not tested against the DNA. TRBV21-1 is recorded as a pseudogene. The CDR3 is made up of 16 amino acids. The CDR3 reads CASIPPPGQKYNEQFF. CDR3 DNA: TGTGCCAGCATTCCACCCCCGGGACAGAAGTACAATGAGCAGTTCTTC.

This sequence joins TRBV29-1 and TRBJ2-3; 8 bases fit TRBD2. The CDR3 covers 12 residues. J lost 6 bases, V lost 7 bases, and 6 bases had no gene match. Germline V CDR1 and CDR2: SQVTM, ANQGSEA. This CDR3 is CSEGTRSDTQYF. The CDR3 DNA reads as TGCAGCGAGGGGACTAGAAGTGATACGCAGTATTTT.

The chain joins TRBV6-2 or TRBV6-3 to TRBJ2-1; 8 nucleotides line up with TRBD2. CDR1 and CDR2 (germline): MNHEY, SVGEGT. The length of the CDR3 is 16 residues. Unmatched junction bases numbered 7, after V lost 6 bases and J lost 0 bases. CDR3 protein: CASSGGAGRSYNEQFF. In DNA, the CDR3 is TGTGCCAGCAGCGGGGGGGCAGGACGCTCCTACAATGAGCAGTTCTTC.

With regard to this clone: The same CDR3 is also encoded by other DNA sequences in this sample. The genes are TRBV19 and TRBJ1-1; 8 positions match TRBD1. Looked up from germline, CDR1 is LNHDA and CDR2 is SQIVND (reference sequence). The V and J ends lost 3 bases and 1 base, in that order; junction bases with no gene match: 1. CDR3 size: 14 residues. The CDR3 DNA is TGTGCCAGTAGTATCGGGACAGGGAACACTGAAGCTTTCTTT. This encodes CASSIGTGNTEAFF.

The rearrangement uses TRBV11-2 and TRBJ2-2; 7 bases are shared with TRBD2. The length of the CDR3 is 13 residues. Germline V CDR1 and CDR2: SGHAT, FQNNGV. V trimming: 8 bases; J trimming: 1 base; junction bases outside the gene matches: 1. DNA of the CDR3: TGTGCCAGCGGGGAGGGGAACACCGGGGAGCTGTTTTTT. Its translation is CASGEGNTGELFF. The variable domain in full, with the rest retrieved from reference TRBV11-2 and TRBJ2-2, is EAGVAQSPRYKIIEKRQSVAFWCNPISGHATLYWYQQILGQGPKLLIQFQNNGVVDDSQLPKDRFSAERLKGVDSTLKIQPAKLEDSAVYLCASGEGNTGELFFGEGSRLTVL.

The rearrangement uses TRBV6-2 or TRBV6-3 and TRBJ2-7; maybe TRBD2 (5 bases). V lost 2 bases and J 2 bases, leaving 13 bases between the germline ends. This CDR3 contains 15 residues. The germline gives CDR1 MNHEY, CDR2 SVGEGT. The CDR3 DNA sequence: TGTGCCAGCAGTTACCAAACCGGGATCGCCTACGAGCAGTACTTC. Its translation is CASSYQTGIAYEQYF.

This clone was seen only a few times. The gene calls are TRBV7-6 and TRBJ2-7; D might be TRBD1 (5 bases). The length of the CDR3 is 15 residues. Germline V lookup: CDR1 SGHVS, CDR2 FNYEAQ. V was trimmed by 5 bases and J by 0 bases, leaving 14 bases between them. The CDR3 region has the DNA TGTGCCAGCAGCGCCGACAGTCCCCCCTCCTACGAGCAGTACTTC. Translation: CASSADSPPSYEQYF.